Listed here are 19 T cell receptor beta chains from one sample, sequenced in a study of T-cell reconstitution after alpha-beta-depleted transplantation in children. Molecular barcoding with unique molecular identifiers was used for the TCRbeta library. In TCRdb, the PCR reads were re-called with MiXCR into one record per CDR3 protein. The sample records 250,000 to 300,000 distinct CDR3 sequences, more than 8% being singletons. Source: PBMCs from the stem cell graft donor, taken from the stem cell graft. These receptors were obtained from a human donor who donated a stem cell graft to a child with SCID.

This rearrangement joins TRBV7-8 to TRBJ2-5, with D tentatively TRBD1 (5 bases). Germline V gene lookup returns CDR1 SGHVS and CDR2 FQNEAQ. The CDR3 loop spans 14 amino acids. Between the trimmed V and J ends, which lost 1 base and 4 bases, there was a span of 10 bases. As DNA, the CDR3 is TGTGCCAGCAGCTTAGGCGGAAGGGGAGAGACCCAGTACTTC. Its translation is CASSLGGRGETQYF.

This clonotype was seen a few times. The chain links TRBV12-3 or TRBV12-4 to TRBJ1-3, with D uncertain. V gave up 3 bases and J gave up 4 bases, with 10 bases separating them. The CDR3 sequence is 14 residues long. The chain's CDR3 is CASSFAGGGNTIYF. CDR3 DNA sequence: TGTGCCAGCAGTTTTGCGGGAGGGGGAAACACCATATATTTT.

J is TRBJ2-1 and V is TRBV20-1; 7 bases agree with TRBD2. Germline V lookup: CDR1 DFQATT, CDR2 SNEGSKA (reference sequence). This CDR3 comprises 14 residues. V shed 7 bases and J 5 bases; nucleotides not matched to a gene: 11. The CDR3 nucleotides are TGCAGTGTGGGGGGAGCGGGGCAAAACAATGAGCAGTTCTTC. Encoded protein: CSVGGAGQNNEQFF.

The chain combines TRBV11-2 with TRBJ2-7; 9 bases agree with TRBD2. The germline gives CDR1 SGHAT, CDR2 FQNNGV. CDR3 size: 15 residues. V gave up 2 bases and J gave up 3 bases; unmatched junction bases: 5. The CDR3 loop is CASSLQAGGFYEQYF. CDR3 DNA sequence: TGTGCCAGCAGCTTACAAGCGGGGGGTTTCTACGAGCAGTACTTC.

This clonotype came up many times. The chain uses TRBV20-1 and TRBJ2-5; 7 bases line up with TRBD2. Germline lookup yields CDR1 DFQATT and CDR2 SNEGSKA (reference sequence). The V and J ends lost 6 bases and 5 bases, in that order; junction bases with no gene match: 9. The CDR3 extends over 13 amino acids. As DNA, the CDR3 is TGCAGTGCCACGGGACTAAGCGATGAGACCCAGTACTTC. Its translation is CSATGLSDETQYF.

This clonotype appeared a few times. This rearrangement joins TRBV7-8 to TRBJ1-2; 10 bases agree with TRBD1. V lost 5 bases and J lost 2; bases outside the gene matches: 2. CDR3 length equals 14 residues. Germline loops: CDR1 SGHVS, CDR2 FQNEAQ. CDR3 in DNA: TGTGCCAGCAGCATGGGACAGGGGAACTATGGCTACACCTTC. Amino acids: CASSMGQGNYGYTF. The variable domain in full, completed from reference TRBV7-8 and TRBJ1-2, reads GAGVSQSPRYKVAKRGQDVALRCDPISGHVSLFWYQQALGQGPEFLTYFQNEAQLDKSGLPSDRFFAERPEGSVSTLKIQRTQQEDSAVYLCASSMGQGNYGYTFGSGTRLTVV.

This clonotype was detected many times. The V gene is TRBV12-3 or TRBV12-4, the J gene TRBJ1-1; maybe TRBD1 (5 bases). The CDR3 extends over 14 amino acids. V was pared by 3 bases and J by 4 bases, with 12 bases between. CDR3 amino acids: CASSFQGLLTEAFF. The CDR3 DNA is TGTGCCAGCAGTTTCCAGGGTTTGCTCACTGAAGCTTTCTTT.

This clonotype was recorded at least ten times. This rearrangement joins TRBV12-3 or TRBV12-4 to TRBJ1-2; TRBD1 aligns across 9 bases. The V and J ends lost 6 bases and 7 bases, in that order; junction bases with no gene match: 3. This CDR3 has 12 residues. Here the CDR3 reads CASRPTGGGYTF. DNA of the CDR3: TGTGCCAGCAGACCGACAGGGGGTGGCTACACCTTC.

This clonotype occurred a few times. The chain combines TRBV3-1 with TRBJ2-7; tentative D call: TRBD1 (6 bases). Germline V lookup: CDR1 LGHDT, CDR2 YNNKEL (reference sequence). V dropped 5 bases and J dropped 7 bases, with 21 bases sitting between them. The CDR3 has 15 residues. Here the CDR3 reads CASSFRGIGPTEQYF. The CDR3 coding sequence is TGTGCCAGCAGCTTCAGGGGTATCGGCCCTACGGAGCAGTACTTC.

This clonotype was counted once. The chain's CDR3 is CASSPTGVGYTF. The CDR3 DNA is TGTGCCAGCAGCCCGACAGGGGTTGGCTACACCTTC. V usage is TRBV7-9 and J usage is TRBJ1-2; 8 bases match TRBD1. V lost 5 bases, J lost 7 bases, and 3 bases stayed unmatched. The CDR3 has 12 amino acids. CDR1 is SEHNR and CDR2 is FQNEAQ in the germline V gene (reference sequence).

This clonotype was seen many times. The chain carries TRBV6-5 and TRBJ2-1; D is uncertain. Germline-derived CDR1 and CDR2 are MNHEY and SVGAGI. V lost 0 bases to trimming and J lost 1 base, with 10 bases between them. The CDR3 is made up of 16 amino acids. The CDR3, as DNA: TGTGCCAGCAGTTACTCGGTATTCCGGTCCTACAATGAGCAGTTCTTC. This gives the protein CASSYSVFRSYNEQFF.

The rearrangement joins TRBV20-1 to TRBJ2-5; D gene ambiguous. Germline CDR1 is DFQATT and CDR2 is SNEGSKA (reference sequence). The ends were cut back, 2 bases at V and 1 base at J, with 8 bases in the middle. This CDR3 region has 13 residues. In nucleotides, the CDR3 is TGCAGTGCTAGATTTGGCCTCCAAGAGACCCAGTACTTC. Amino acid sequence: CSARFGLQETQYF.

Regarding this clonotype: Just one base apart from a much larger clone, this may be a read error. This chain links TRBV20-1 with TRBJ2-1; 12 positions match TRBD2. The V gene's germline CDR1 is DFQATT and CDR2 SNEGSKA (reference sequence). The CDR3 is 14 amino acids. In DNA form, the CDR3 reads TGCAGTACTAGGGGACTAGCGGGCGTGGATGAGCAGTTCTTC. Its protein is CSTRGLAGVDEQFF.

The V call is TRBV15, the J call TRBJ1-3; no clear D gene. Per germline, CDR1 LNHNV and CDR2 YYDKDF (reference sequence). V lost 0 bases to trimming and J lost 4 bases, with 7 bases between them. CDR3 length: 14 residues. This chain's CDR3 is CATSREKAGNTIYF. As DNA, the CDR3 is TGTGCCACCAGCAGAGAAAAAGCCGGAAACACCATATATTTT.

The table lists this clonotype with many counts. The chain couples TRBV12-3 or TRBV12-4 to TRBJ2-1; D might be TRBD2 (5 bases). There are 12 residues in the CDR3. Trimming cost V 3 bases and J 9 bases, with 9 bases left between them. CDR3 sequence (DNA): TGTGCCAGCAGTTTCAATCGGGGTGAGCAGTTCTTC. Amino acid sequence: CASSFNRGEQFF.

This clonotype occurred a few times. This sequence joins TRBV20-1 and TRBJ2-5, with a weak D call TRBD2 (6 bases). Between the trimmed V and J ends, which lost 0 bases and 2 bases, there was a span of 13 bases. CDR3 length equals 15 residues. Germline CDR1 and CDR2: DFQATT and SNEGSKA (reference sequence). The CDR3 DNA is TGCAGTGCTAGAGAGGGGCGGGGATTACAAGAGACCCAGTACTTC. As protein: CSAREGRGLQETQYF.

The gene calls are TRBV12-3 or TRBV12-4 and TRBJ2-7; D gene ambiguous. The ends were cut back, 2 bases at V and 5 bases at J, with 16 bases in the middle. CDR3 length: 15 residues. The DNA of the CDR3 is TGTGCCAGCAGTTTAAATGGGAAGGGTTACCACGAGCAGTACTTC. This encodes CASSLNGKGYHEQYF.

This clonotype appeared a few times. The chain carries TRBV12-3 or TRBV12-4 and TRBJ2-2; 8 bases agree with TRBD2. The J segment lost 7 bases and the V segment lost 3 bases, leaving 7 bases of the junction unmatched. This CDR3 contains 15 residues. The DNA for the CDR3 is TGTGCCAGCAGTTTCTCGGGGGGGCAAAACGGGGAGCTGTTTTTT. Its translation is CASSFSGGQNGELFF.

This clonotype was seen a handful of times. V usage is TRBV12-3 or TRBV12-4 and J usage is TRBJ2-2; TRBD1 agrees at 10 bases. Unmatched junction bases numbered 0, after V lost 5 bases and J lost 0 bases. The CDR3 has 15 residues. The CDR3 DNA sequence: TGTGCCAGCAGTGGACAGGGGGCGAACACCGGGGAGCTGTTTTTT. It translates to CASSGQGANTGELFF.